One and the same sample provided the 18 T cell receptor beta chains below, sequenced in a study of Siglec-9 on CD8 T cells in melanoma. Only in-frame clones appear in the TCRdb table, and some are missing; sequencing was by immunoSEQ multiplex PCR. The table includes 25,000 to 35,000 clones, 80% detected once. Material for sequencing was Siglec-9- CD8+ T cells sorted from blood. The receptors were gathered from a human donor in good health.

The table lists this clone with a count of one. V usage is TRBV5-4 and J usage is TRBJ1-2, with D maybe TRBD1 (6 bases). CDR3 length: 16 amino acids. Germline-derived CDR1 and CDR2 are SGHNT and YYREEE (reference sequence). The V gene lost 1 base and the J gene lost 8 bases, with 21 bases spanning the gap. In nucleotides, the CDR3 is TGTGCCAGCAGCTTGCAAGGTTCGGGGGCAGAGGAGGGCTACACCTTC. As protein: CASSLQGSGAEEGYTF.

This rearrangement joins TRBV9 to TRBJ1-4; 10 bases line up with TRBD1. The CDR3 runs to 15 residues. The V gene's germline CDR1 is SGDLS and CDR2 YYNGEE. Germline trimming cut 3 bases from V and 8 bases from J; bases unmatched to any gene: 7. The CDR3 is CASSASGTGAEKLFF. CDR3 DNA sequence: TGTGCCAGCAGCGCCTCCGGGACAGGGGCGGAAAAACTGTTTTTT.

This chain joins TRBV10-3 and TRBJ2-3; D is possibly TRBD1 (6 bases). Germline V lookup: CDR1 ENHRY, CDR2 SYGVKD. Trimming shortened V by 4 bases and J by 2 bases, and 10 bases separated the two germline ends. The CDR3 runs to 14 residues. DNA for the CDR3: TGTGCCATCAGTGTAGGGGGTAACACAGATACGCAGTATTTT. Amino acid sequence: CAISVGGNTDTQYF.

The chain employs TRBV6-5 and TRBJ2-3; weak D call: TRBD2 (7 bases). The germline V and J ends were trimmed by 10 bases and 2 bases, with 19 bases remaining between them. The CDR3 consists of 15 residues. Germline CDR1 is MNHEY and CDR2 is SVGAGI. The CDR3 loop reads CATVARGGYTDTQYF. The CDR3 DNA follows: TGTGCCACTGTTGCCCGCGGGGGCTACACAGATACGCAGTATTTT.

The chain recombines TRBV11-2 with TRBJ2-1; 12 bases map to TRBD2. V dropped 1 base and J dropped 4; count of bases not matched to a gene: 8. CDR3 length equals 18 residues. Germline-derived CDR1 and CDR2 are SGHAT and FQNNGV. CDR3 in amino acids: CASSLVASGRGRYNEQFF. CDR3 nucleotides: TGTGCCAGCAGCTTAGTGGCTAGCGGGAGGGGGAGGTACAATGAGCAGTTCTTC.

The rearrangement joins TRBV7-2 to TRBJ2-2; D ambiguous. The germline V and J ends were trimmed by 1 base and 3 bases, with 3 bases remaining between them. This CDR3 has 13 amino acids. Germline V gives CDR1 SGHTA, CDR2 FQGNSA. The CDR3 loop is CASSLGYTGELFF. The CDR3 bases are TGTGCCAGCAGCTTAGGCTACACCGGGGAGCTGTTTTTT.

The rearrangement links TRBV18 to TRBJ1-2, with a possible D match to TRBD1 (5 bases). In germline, CDR1 is KGHSH, CDR2 LQKENI. The CDR3 is 13 residues long. Trimming left V 4 bases short and J 6 bases short, with 12 bases between. CDR3 in amino acids: CASSLGGPDGYTF. DNA of the CDR3: TGTGCCAGCTCACTCGGGGGTCCGGATGGCTACACCTTC.

V is TRBV6-5 and J is TRBJ1-4, with no clear D. Trimming took off 4 bases at V and 5 bases at J, with 11 bases between the two ends. From germline, CDR1 is MNHEY and CDR2 SVGAGI. The CDR3 spans 14 residues. CDR3 region: CASSSRSANEKLFF. In DNA form, the CDR3 reads TGTGCCAGCAGTTCACGGAGTGCCAATGAAAAACTGTTTTTT.

This chain connects TRBV7-6 to TRBJ2-2; TRBD1 agrees at 8 bases. The CDR3 contains 17 residues. J gave up 1 base and V 6 bases, and 10 bases lay outside the gene matches. CDR1 and CDR2 from the germline V gene are SGHVS and FNYEAQ. The CDR3 loop is CASRTQNRGKNTGELFF. The CDR3 DNA reads TGTGCCAGCAGGACACAAAACAGGGGGAAGAACACCGGGGAGCTGTTTTTT.

V and J are TRBV30 and TRBJ1-5; D might be TRBD1 (6 bases). Germline CDR1 is GTSNPN and CDR2 is SVGIG (reference sequence). The CDR3 has 14 amino acids. V lost 1 base and J 4 bases, leaving 11 bases between the germline ends. Here the CDR3 reads CAWSEGRGNQPQHF. DNA for the CDR3: TGTGCCTGGAGTGAGGGCAGGGGAAATCAGCCCCAGCATTTT.

The rearrangement joins TRBV9 to TRBJ2-4; 11 bases map to TRBD1. Looked up from germline, CDR1 is SGDLS and CDR2 is YYNGEE. The CDR3 contains 16 residues. V lost 4 bases to trimming and J lost 5 bases; unmatched junction nucleotides: 8. The CDR3 is CASSTFGQGAENIQYF. In nucleotides, the CDR3 is TGTGCCAGCAGCACTTTCGGACAGGGGGCCGAAAACATTCAGTACTTC.

V gene TRBV28 combines with J gene TRBJ1-2, with D uncertain. V lost 3 bases and J 3 bases, leaving 11 bases between the germline ends. Germline loops: CDR1 MDHEN, CDR2 SYDVKM. CDR3 length equals 14 residues. The CDR3 nucleotides are TGTGCCAGCAGTTTTTCAGGATATCACTATGGCTACACCTTC. This encodes CASSFSGYHYGYTF.

This rearrangement joins TRBV19 to TRBJ1-5, with no clear D. The CDR3 runs 15 residues. V lost 6 bases to trimming and J lost 5 bases, with 17 bases between them. Germline V CDR1 and CDR2: LNHDA, SQIVND (reference sequence). CDR3 amino acids: CASRFRQIRDQPQHF. DNA for the CDR3: TGTGCCAGTAGGTTTAGACAAATTCGGGATCAGCCCCAGCATTTT.

The chain links TRBV7-2 to TRBJ1-1; TRBD1 matches 7 bases. Germline CDR1 reads SGHTA; CDR2 reads FQGNSA. This CDR3 is 18 amino acids long. Trimming cost V 2 bases and J 2 bases; bases outside gene matches: 14. The DNA of the CDR3 is TGTGCCAGCAGCTTACCCGGGACAGAATCCTCGAGAAACACTGAAGCTTTCTTT. Residues: CASSLPGTESSRNTEAFF. The full variable domain, in which reference TRBV7-2 and TRBJ1-1 provide the parts outside the CDR3, is GAGVSQSPSNKVTEKGKDVELRCDPISGHTALYWYRQSLGQGLEFLIYFQGNSAPDKSGLPSDRFSAERTGGSVSTLTIQRTQQEDSAVYLCASSLPGTESSRNTEAFFGQGTRLTVV.

This chain joins TRBV30 and TRBJ2-7; no clear D. The CDR3 consists of 12 residues. V was pared by 2 bases and J by 6 bases, with 11 bases between. Germline-derived CDR1 and CDR2 are GTSNPN and SVGIG (reference sequence). The CDR3 here is CAWSPGGTEQYV. The CDR3 coding sequence is TGTGCCTGGAGTCCCGGCGGAACCGAGCAGTACGTC.

The genes are TRBV4-1 and TRBJ2-4; D remains ambiguous. The germline gives CDR1 MGHRA, CDR2 YSYEKL. CDR3 length: 12 residues. The V gene lost 0 bases and the J gene lost 11 bases, with 8 bases spanning the gap. For the CDR3, the DNA is TGCGCCAGCAGCCAAGATGGCAGACTTCAGTACTTC. Residues: CASSQDGRLQYF.

The chain recombines TRBV5-6 with TRBJ1-2; 7 bases align to TRBD1. Germline CDR1 and CDR2: SGHDT and YYEEEE. The CDR3 sequence is 16 residues long. V lost 4 bases, J lost 8 bases, and 17 bases stayed unmatched. CDR3 protein: CASSLPWTDRVRGYTF. Here the CDR3 DNA reads TGTGCCAGCAGCCTGCCGTGGACTGACAGGGTGCGCGGCTACACCTTC.

The V call is TRBV5-6, the J call TRBJ2-7; D gene uncertain. The V and J ends lost 1 base and 3 bases respectively, with 8 bases between them. The CDR3 is made up of 13 amino acids. CDR1 and CDR2 from the germline V gene are SGHDT and YYEEEE. The CDR3 nucleotides read TGTGCCAGCAGCTTGTGGCAGGTCTACGAGCAGTACTTC. This translates into CASSLWQVYEQYF.